This T cell receptor (beta chain) was retrieved from a study of cytomegalovirus exposure and HLA in healthy donors. Study observations and caveats: The dataset shows that most TCR sequences were rare, while some public TCRs occurred in many donors. Upon later analysis, TCR association rates were observed to vary by HLA locus, being highest for DRB1 and lowest for HLA-C. The likely explanation for a cluster of highly shared sequence variants was sequencing artifact.

This clone was counted between two and nine times. Its antigen remains unknown. The CDR3 is made up of 12 amino acids. The V and J ends lost 4 bases and 4 bases respectively, with 7 bases between them. Germline V gene data show CDR1 as MGHDK and CDR2 as SYGVNS. The PCR had 60 Vbeta and 13 Jbeta primers. Sequencing was performed with immunoSEQ multiplex PCR; in TCRdb, only in-frame clones are kept and a portion is missing. Of roughly 170,000 clones listed, about 80% are singletons. The clonotype was recovered from a man aged 25 to 40 in good health and CMV-seropositive. The V gene is TRBV25-1, the J gene TRBJ1-1; a weak D match, TRBD1 (5 bases). Sequenced input: PBMCs. CDR3 in DNA: TGTGCCAGCAGTGGGGGGGGCACTGAAGCTTTCTTT. It encodes CASSGGGTEAFF.